Listed below are T cell receptor beta chains from one sample, sequenced in a study of cytomegalovirus exposure and HLA in healthy donors. The repertoire was sequenced with immunoSEQ multiplex PCR; TCRdb's copy has only in-frame clones and lacks some. This sample has under 200,000 clones; about 84% occur once, and the top ten carry 12% to 15%. The sample was PBMCs. Receptors were obtained from a woman in her 30s in good health and CMV-seropositive. CDR3s include the opening cysteine and the closing phenylalanine or tryptophan. The order of the fields is J gene, clone size, V gene, D gene, CDR3 protein, CDR3 DNA. D genes are given only for firm matches. Expanded clones get a size class; other rows say once, few or many, or leave the size out.

J: TRBJ1-2
size: -
V: TRBV10-3
D: TRBD1
CDR3: CAIGGDRVHGYTF
DNA: TGTGCCATCGGAGGGGACAGGGTGCATGGCTACACCTTC

J: TRBJ2-3
size: -
V: TRBV7-9
D: TRBD2
CDR3: CASRTTSESTDTQYF
DNA: TGTGCCAGCAGAACTACTAGCGAAAGCACAGATACGCAGTATTTT

J: TRBJ2-1
size: -
V: TRBV9
D: TRBD2
CDR3: CASSVGVAGGRNEQFF
DNA: TGTGCCAGCAGCGTAGGGGTGGCGGGAGGTAGGAATGAGCAGTTCTTC

J: TRBJ2-7
size: -
V: TRBV5-6
D: TRBD1
CDR3: CASSLRRTGFSYEQYF
DNA: TGTGCCAGCAGCCTTAGACGGACAGGGTTCTCCTACGAGCAGTACTTC

J: TRBJ1-1
size: -
V: TRBV30
D: -
CDR3: CAWNRQHTEAFF
DNA: TGTGCCTGGAATCGACAGCACACTGAAGCTTTCTTT

J: TRBJ1-6
size: -
V: TRBV9
D: -
CDR3: CASSPSGDPGSPLHF
DNA: TGTGCCAGCAGCCCCAGCGGGGACCCTGGGTCACCCCTCCACTTT

J: TRBJ2-7
size: -
V: TRBV5-5
D: -
CDR3: CASSGSTGFSYEQYF
DNA: TGTGCCAGCAGCGGGTCGACGGGATTCTCCTACGAGCAGTACTTC

J: TRBJ2-7
size: -
V: TRBV6-1
D: TRBD2
CDR3: CASSEPGLAVYEQYF
DNA: TGTGCCAGCAGTGAACCGGGACTAGCAGTTTACGAGCAGTACTTC

J: TRBJ1-1
size: -
V: TRBV6-5
D: -
CDR3: CASSRDVRVTEAFF
DNA: TGTGCCAGCAGCCGAGATGTCAGGGTGACTGAAGCTTTCTTT

J: TRBJ2-3
size: -
V: TRBV11-3
D: -
CDR3: CASSLGVAAEEDTDTQYF
DNA: TGTGCCAGCAGCTTAGGGGTAGCGGCAGAGGAGGACACAGATACGCAGTATTTT

J: TRBJ2-6
size: few
V: TRBV9
D: TRBD1
CDR3: CASSVSTGTGYSGANVLTF
DNA: TGTGCCAGCAGCGTATCAACCGGGACAGGGTACTCTGGGGCCAACGTCCTGACTTTC

J: TRBJ2-7
size: -
V: TRBV7-8
D: -
CDR3: CASSLGAKGSEQYF
DNA: TGTGCCAGCAGCTTAGGGGCTAAGGGGTCCGAGCAGTACTTC

J: TRBJ2-7
size: -
V: TRBV27
D: -
CDR3: CASRTTSGSSYEQYF
DNA: TGTGCCAGCAGAACGACAAGTGGCAGCTCCTACGAGCAGTACTTC

J: TRBJ2-1
size: -
V: TRBV5-4
D: TRBD2
CDR3: CASSPELAGGLNEQFF
DNA: TGTGCCAGCAGCCCGGAGCTAGCGGGAGGGTTGAATGAGCAGTTCTTC

J: TRBJ2-7
size: -
V: TRBV11-3
D: -
CDR3: CASSPRRGGNEQYF
DNA: TGTGCCAGCAGCCCCAGGAGAGGGGGTAACGAGCAGTACTTC

J: TRBJ1-1
size: -
V: TRBV5-6
D: TRBD1
CDR3: CASSLGQGSLNTEAFF
DNA: TGTGCCAGCAGCTTGGGACAGGGATCTCTGAACACTGAAGCTTTCTTT

J: TRBJ2-1
size: -
V: TRBV5-4
D: -
CDR3: CASRIWGAVHEQFF
DNA: TGTGCCAGCAGGATTTGGGGCGCAGTACATGAGCAGTTCTTC

J: TRBJ2-7
size: -
V: TRBV28
D: -
CDR3: CASSFFNEQYF
DNA: TGTGCCAGCAGTTTTTTCAACGAGCAGTACTTC

J: TRBJ2-7
size: few
V: TRBV5-1
D: TRBD1
CDR3: CASSLRDRVQYF
DNA: TGCGCCAGCAGCTTGAGGGACAGGGTCCAGTACTTC

J: TRBJ2-7
size: -
V: TRBV28
D: TRBD1
CDR3: CASSLGDRVAHEQYF
DNA: TGTGCCAGCAGTTTAGGGGACAGGGTCGCCCACGAGCAGTACTTC

J: TRBJ1-4
size: -
V: TRBV28
D: TRBD1
CDR3: CASSSRTGSEKLFF
DNA: TGTGCCAGCAGTTCGAGGACAGGGAGTGAAAAACTGTTTTTT

J: TRBJ1-2
size: -
V: TRBV18
D: -
CDR3: CASSPPTAPNYGYTF
DNA: TGTGCCAGCTCACCGCCGACAGCTCCTAACTATGGCTACACCTTC